This TCR beta chain emerged from a study of beta chain features in type 1 diabetes. This clone showed up just a few times. No antigen is known for it. The identical CDR3 is also encoded by other nucleotide sequences in the sample. Via CD45RO/CCR7/CD25/CD127/CD95/CD27, cells of the CD4+ naive, central memory, regulatory and stem cell-like memory subsets were sorted. Every bit of the isolated RNA underwent reverse transcription, so sequencing read expressed TCRB transcripts. TCRdb's copy holds only in-frame clones and misses some; the assay was immunoSEQ multiplex PCR. The table records roughly 180,000 clones, approximately 7.8% of them present only once. Study-level results: Type 1 diabetes patients had TCRB CDR3s that were shorter (moderately but significantly so) in all four CD4+ subsets.

With 4 bases clipped from V and 0 bases from J, the junction kept 2 bases outside the gene matches. CDR1 and CDR2 (germline): SGHRS, YFSETQ. This CDR3 region has 15 residues. V gene TRBV5-1 combines with J gene TRBJ1-4, with 8 bases fitting TRBD1. This clonotype was obtained from a woman in her thirties or forties with type 1 diabetes. Sequences were obtained from central memory CD4+ T cells from blood. The DNA for the CDR3 is TGCGCCAGCAGCCTACAGGGGGCAACTAATGAAAAACTGTTTTTT. Its translation is CASSLQGATNEKLFF.